This T cell receptor (beta chain) appears in the sequencing data of a study of shared clonotypes between healthy human individuals. This clone has only one observation. Only in-frame clones appear in the TCRdb table, and some are missing; sequencing was by immunoSEQ multiplex PCR. The sample has about 1 million clones, about three quarters seen once. V lost 2 bases and J lost 9; bases outside the gene matches: 13. This CDR3 spans 17 amino acids. CDR1 and CDR2 (germline): SGHAT, FQNNGV. The clonotype originates from a man aged 18 to 29 in good health. The chain employs TRBV11-2 and TRBJ2-1, with 10 positions matching TRBD2. The sequencing sample was made of memory CD4+ T cells sorted from blood. Subset noted: CD45RA-negative fraction. CDR3 coding DNA: TGTGCCAGCAGCTTAAGCCCCGGGACTAGCGATCGGAGTGAGCAGTTCTTC. Translated: CASSLSPGTSDRSEQFF.